This record concerns one TCR beta chain sequence. It was roughly 10 milliliters of peripheral blood that were drawn from each donor. Alongside a J-beta primer mix, a sample-barcoded 5' primer served in a second PCR lasting about 6 to 11 cycles. Researchers report that a template-switch adaptor with 12 random nucleotides tagged each cDNA molecule. All samples yielded 3 million or more CDR3-containing paired-end reads. TCRdb recomputed calls from the 5' RACE reads with MiXCR, one row per CDR3 protein. The table lists roughly 700,000 distinct CDR3 sequences, 25% of them singletons. The V and J ends lost 0 bases and 2 bases respectively, with 13 bases between them. The CDR3 is made up of 16 amino acids. The germline V gene encodes CDR1 SGHAT and CDR2 FQNNGV. These data are taken from a study of blood T cells in healthy people across ages. This same sample was also part of a study on T cells of mothers and their children. That work contributes: Related mother-child pairs shared slightly more overlap than unrelated pairs, but the difference was non-significant.

Sequencing was performed on blood. This chain connects TRBV11-2 to TRBJ2-5; D is possibly TRBD2 (6 bases). This clonotype was sampled from a boy younger than 18 in good health. CDR3 nucleotide sequence: TGTGCCAGCAGCTTAGATTGGTGGAGGGCTCAAGAGACCCAGTACTTC. As protein: CASSLDWWRAQETQYF.